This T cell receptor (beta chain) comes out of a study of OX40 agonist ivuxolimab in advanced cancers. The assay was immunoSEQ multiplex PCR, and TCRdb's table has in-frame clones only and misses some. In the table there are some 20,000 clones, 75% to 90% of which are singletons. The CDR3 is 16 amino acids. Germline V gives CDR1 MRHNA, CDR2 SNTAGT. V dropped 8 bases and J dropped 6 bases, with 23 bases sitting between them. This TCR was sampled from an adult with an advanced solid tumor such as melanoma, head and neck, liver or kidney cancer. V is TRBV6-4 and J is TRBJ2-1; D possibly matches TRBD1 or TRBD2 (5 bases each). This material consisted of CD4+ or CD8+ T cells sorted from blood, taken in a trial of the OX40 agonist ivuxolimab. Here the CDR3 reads CASLPPPGQEINEQFF. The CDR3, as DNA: TGTGCCAGCCTACCGCCCCCGGGGCAGGAAATCAATGAGCAGTTCTTC.